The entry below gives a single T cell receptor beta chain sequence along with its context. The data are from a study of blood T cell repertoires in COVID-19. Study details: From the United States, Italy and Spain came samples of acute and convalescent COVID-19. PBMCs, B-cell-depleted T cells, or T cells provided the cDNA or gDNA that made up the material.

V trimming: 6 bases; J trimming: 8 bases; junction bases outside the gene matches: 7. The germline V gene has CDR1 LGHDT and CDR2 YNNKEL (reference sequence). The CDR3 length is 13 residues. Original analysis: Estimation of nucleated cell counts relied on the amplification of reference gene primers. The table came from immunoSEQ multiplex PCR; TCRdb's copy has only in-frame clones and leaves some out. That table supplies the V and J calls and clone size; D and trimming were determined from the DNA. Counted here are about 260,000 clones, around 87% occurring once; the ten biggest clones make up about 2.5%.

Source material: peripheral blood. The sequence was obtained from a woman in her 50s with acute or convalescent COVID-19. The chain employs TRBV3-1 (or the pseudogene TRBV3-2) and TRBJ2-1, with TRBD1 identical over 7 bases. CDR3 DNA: TGTGCCAGCAGTCGACAGGGTAGTGATGAGCAGTTCTTC. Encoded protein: CASSRQGSDEQFF.